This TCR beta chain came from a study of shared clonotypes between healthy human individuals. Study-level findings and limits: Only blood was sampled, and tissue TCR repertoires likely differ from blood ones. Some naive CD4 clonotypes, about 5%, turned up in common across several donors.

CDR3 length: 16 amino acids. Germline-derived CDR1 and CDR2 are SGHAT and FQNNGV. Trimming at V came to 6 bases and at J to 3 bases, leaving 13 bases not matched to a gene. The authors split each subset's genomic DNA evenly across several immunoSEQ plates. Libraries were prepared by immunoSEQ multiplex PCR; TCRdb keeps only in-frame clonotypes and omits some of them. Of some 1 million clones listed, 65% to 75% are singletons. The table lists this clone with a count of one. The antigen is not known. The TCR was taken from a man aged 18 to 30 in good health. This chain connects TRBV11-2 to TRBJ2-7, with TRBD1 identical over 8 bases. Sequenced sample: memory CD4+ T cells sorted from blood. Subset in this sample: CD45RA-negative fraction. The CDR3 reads CASSPLTGALNYEQYF. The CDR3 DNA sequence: TGTGCCAGCAGTCCATTGACAGGGGCACTCAACTACGAGCAGTACTTC.